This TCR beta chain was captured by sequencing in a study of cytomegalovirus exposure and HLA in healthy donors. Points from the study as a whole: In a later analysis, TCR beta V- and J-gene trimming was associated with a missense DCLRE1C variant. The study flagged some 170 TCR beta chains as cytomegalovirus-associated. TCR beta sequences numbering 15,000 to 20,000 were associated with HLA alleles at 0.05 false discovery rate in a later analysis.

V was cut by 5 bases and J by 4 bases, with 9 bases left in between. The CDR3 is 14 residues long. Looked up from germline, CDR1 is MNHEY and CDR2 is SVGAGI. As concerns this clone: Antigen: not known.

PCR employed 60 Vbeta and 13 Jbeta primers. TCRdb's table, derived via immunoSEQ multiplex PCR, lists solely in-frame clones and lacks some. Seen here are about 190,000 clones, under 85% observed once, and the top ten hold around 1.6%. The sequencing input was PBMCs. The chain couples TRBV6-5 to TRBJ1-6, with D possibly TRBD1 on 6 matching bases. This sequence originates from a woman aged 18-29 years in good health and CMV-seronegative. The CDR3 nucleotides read TGTGCCAGCAGTCCACAGGGATATAATTCACCCCTCCACTTT. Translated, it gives CASSPQGYNSPLHF.